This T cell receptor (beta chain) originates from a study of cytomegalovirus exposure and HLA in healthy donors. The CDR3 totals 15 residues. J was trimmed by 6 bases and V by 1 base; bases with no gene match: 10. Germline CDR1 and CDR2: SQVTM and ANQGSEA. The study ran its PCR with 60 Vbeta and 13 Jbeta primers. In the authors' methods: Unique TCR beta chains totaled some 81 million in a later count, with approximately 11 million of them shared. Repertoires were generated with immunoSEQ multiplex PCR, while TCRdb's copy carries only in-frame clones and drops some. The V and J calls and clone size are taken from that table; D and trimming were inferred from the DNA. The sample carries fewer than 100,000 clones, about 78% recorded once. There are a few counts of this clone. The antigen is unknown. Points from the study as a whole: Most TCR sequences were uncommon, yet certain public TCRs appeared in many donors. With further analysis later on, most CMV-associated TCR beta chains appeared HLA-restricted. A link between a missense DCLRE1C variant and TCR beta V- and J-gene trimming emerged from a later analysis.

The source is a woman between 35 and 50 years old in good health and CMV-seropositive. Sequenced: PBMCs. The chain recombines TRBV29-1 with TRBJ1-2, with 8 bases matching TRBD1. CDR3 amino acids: CSVEGQGARVDGYTF. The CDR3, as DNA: TGCAGCGTTGAAGGCCAGGGGGCTCGAGTGGATGGCTACACCTTC.